Described below is a single TCR beta chain sequence and its context. Profiled with immunoSEQ multiplex PCR; TCRdb holds only in-frame clones, not every one. The sample holds around 220,000 clones; approximately 90% are singletons and the top ten take 4% to 4.5%. The data originate from a study of blood T cell repertoires in COVID-19. Study at large: The United States, Italy and Spain were the sources of the acute and convalescent COVID-19 samples.

The CDR3 is made up of 12 amino acids. The V end lost 2 bases, the J end lost 11 bases, and 12 bases lay between the germline ends. V gene TRBV12-3 or TRBV12-4 combines with J gene TRBJ1-1; D is uncertain. The sequence was obtained from a man aged 45-65 years with acute or convalescent COVID-19. The specimen was peripheral blood. The CDR3 region has the DNA TGTGCCAGCAGTTTAAACAAGTTCTGGGCTTTCTTT. It is translated as CASSLNKFWAFF.